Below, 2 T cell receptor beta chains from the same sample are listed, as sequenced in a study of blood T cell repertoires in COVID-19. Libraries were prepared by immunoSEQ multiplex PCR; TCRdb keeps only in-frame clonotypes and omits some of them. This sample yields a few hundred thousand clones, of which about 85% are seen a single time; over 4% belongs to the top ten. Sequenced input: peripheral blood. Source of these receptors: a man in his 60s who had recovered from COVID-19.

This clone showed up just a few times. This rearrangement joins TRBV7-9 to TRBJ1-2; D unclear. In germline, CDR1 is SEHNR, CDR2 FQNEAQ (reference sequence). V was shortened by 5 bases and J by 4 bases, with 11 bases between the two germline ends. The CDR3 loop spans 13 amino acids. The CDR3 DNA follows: TGTGCCAGCAGCGGAGGAGGCTTCTATGGCTACACCTTC. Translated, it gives CASSGGGFYGYTF.

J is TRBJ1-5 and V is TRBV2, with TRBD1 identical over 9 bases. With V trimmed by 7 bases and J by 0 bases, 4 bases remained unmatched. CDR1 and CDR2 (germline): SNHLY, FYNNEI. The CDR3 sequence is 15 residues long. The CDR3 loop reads CASNRGRYSNQPQHF. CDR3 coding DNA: TGTGCCAGCAACAGGGGGCGGTATAGCAATCAGCCCCAGCATTTT.